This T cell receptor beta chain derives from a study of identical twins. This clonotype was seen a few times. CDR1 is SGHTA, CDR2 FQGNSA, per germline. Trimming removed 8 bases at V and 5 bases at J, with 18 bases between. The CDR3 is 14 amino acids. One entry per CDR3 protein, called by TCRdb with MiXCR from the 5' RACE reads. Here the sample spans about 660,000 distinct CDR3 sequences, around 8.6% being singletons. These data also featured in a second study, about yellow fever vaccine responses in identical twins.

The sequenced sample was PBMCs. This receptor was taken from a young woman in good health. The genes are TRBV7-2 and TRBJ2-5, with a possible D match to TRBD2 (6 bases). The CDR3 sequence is CASLRGGPTETQYF. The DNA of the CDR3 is TGTGCCAGCTTACGCGGAGGGCCCACGGAGACCCAGTACTTC. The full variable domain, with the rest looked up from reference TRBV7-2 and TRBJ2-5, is GAGVSQSPSNKVTEKGKDVELRCDPISGHTALYWYRQSLGQGLEFLIYFQGNSAPDKSGLPSDRFSAERTGGSVSTLTIQRTQQEDSAVYLCASLRGGPTETQYFGPGTRLLVL.